The present entry profiles one T cell receptor beta chain with its context. The antigen is not known. The time point denotes: pre-sensitization, week 0. As to treatment: therapeutic diphenylcyclopropenone sensitization with weekly scalp DPC. Suited to DPC and affected by alopecia, the donors ranged from 18 to 70 years old. These data belong to a study of human T cells and chemical hapten exposure. Study-wide points: TCRs at high frequency, those above 1 in 1000, did not change with DPC sensitization. Against controls, expanded TCRs gave rise to significantly more large CDR3 similarity clusters.

Trimming removed 3 bases from V and 3 bases from J, with 14 bases in between. CDR3 size: 14 residues. Germline lookup yields CDR1 DFQATT and CDR2 SNEGSKA (reference sequence). Individual cDNA molecules had unique molecular identifiers attached to them by the library. TCRdb passed the RACE reads through MiXCR, listing each CDR3 protein once. Found here are 250,000 or so distinct CDR3 sequences, over 7.5% of them singletons; the top ten hold 1.2%. The J gene is TRBJ1-1, the V gene TRBV20-1; D remains unclear. This material consisted of whole blood, taken in connection with sensitization to the hapten diphenylcyclopropenone (DPC). This receptor was taken from a man younger than 35 with alopecia areata. Some clones in this sample may be carry-over from other donors' samples. In nucleotides, the CDR3 is TGCAGTGCTAGGCCTGCAGATTCGTACACTGAAGCTTTCTTT. Its protein product is CSARPADSYTEAFF.